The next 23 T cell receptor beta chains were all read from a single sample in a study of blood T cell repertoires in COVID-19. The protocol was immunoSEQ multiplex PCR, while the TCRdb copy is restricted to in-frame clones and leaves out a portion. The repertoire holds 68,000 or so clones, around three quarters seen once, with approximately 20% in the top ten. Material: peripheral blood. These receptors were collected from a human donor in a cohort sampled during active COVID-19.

As DNA, the CDR3 is TGTGCCAGCTTAAACCCGTCGAAGCGGGGGGAAGTTCAAGAGACCCAGTACTTC. This translates into CASLNPSKRGEVQETQYF. The chain joins TRBV6-7 to TRBJ2-5, with 9 bases fitting TRBD2. TRBV6-7 belongs to the ORF category, with a function that is uncertain. This CDR3 is 18 amino acids long. The J segment lost 2 bases and the V segment lost 8 bases, leaving 18 bases of the junction unmatched.

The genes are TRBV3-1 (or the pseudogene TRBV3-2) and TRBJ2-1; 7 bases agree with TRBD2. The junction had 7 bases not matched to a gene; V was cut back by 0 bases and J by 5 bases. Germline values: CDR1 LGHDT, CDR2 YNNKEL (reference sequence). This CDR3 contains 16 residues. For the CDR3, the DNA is TGTGCCAGCAGCCAAGATTTAAGCGGGGCCCACAATGAGCAGTTCTTC. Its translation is CASSQDLSGAHNEQFF.

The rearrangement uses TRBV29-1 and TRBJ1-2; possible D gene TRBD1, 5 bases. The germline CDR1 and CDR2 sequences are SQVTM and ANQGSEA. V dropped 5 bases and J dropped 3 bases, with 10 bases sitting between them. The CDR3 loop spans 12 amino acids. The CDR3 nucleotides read TGCAGCGTTCGGGGGGAGTACTATGGCTACACCTTC. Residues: CSVRGEYYGYTF.

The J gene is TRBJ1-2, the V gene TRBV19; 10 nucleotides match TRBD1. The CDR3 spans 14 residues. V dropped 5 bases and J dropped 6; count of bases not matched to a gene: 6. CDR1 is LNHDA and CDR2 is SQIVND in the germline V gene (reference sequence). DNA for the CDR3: TGTGCCAGTAGTCGAGGGGGACAGGGGAATGGCTACACCTTC. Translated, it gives CASSRGGQGNGYTF.

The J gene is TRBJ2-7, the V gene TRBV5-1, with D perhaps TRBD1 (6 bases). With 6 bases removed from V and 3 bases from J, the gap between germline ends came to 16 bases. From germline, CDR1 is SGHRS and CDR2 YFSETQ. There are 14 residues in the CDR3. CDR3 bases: TGCGCCAGCACGCAGGAGGCACAGGGCTACGAGCAGTACTTC. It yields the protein CASTQEAQGYEQYF.

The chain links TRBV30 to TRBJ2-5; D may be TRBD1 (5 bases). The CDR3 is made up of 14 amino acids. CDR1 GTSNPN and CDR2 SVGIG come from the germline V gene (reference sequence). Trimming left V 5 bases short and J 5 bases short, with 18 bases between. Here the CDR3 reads CAWSSGRARETQYF. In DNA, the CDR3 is TGTGCCTGGTCATCGGGCAGGGCACGGGAGACCCAGTACTTC.

The CDR3 loop is CASSQTSGRDNEQFF. DNA for the CDR3: TGTGCCAGCAGTCAGACTAGCGGGAGGGATAATGAGCAGTTCTTC. The chain links TRBV6-2 or TRBV6-3 to TRBJ2-1; the match to TRBD2 covers 14 bases. Germline V gene lookup returns CDR1 MNHEY and CDR2 SVGEGT. J was trimmed by 7 bases and V by 5 bases; bases with no gene match: 4. There are 15 residues in the CDR3.

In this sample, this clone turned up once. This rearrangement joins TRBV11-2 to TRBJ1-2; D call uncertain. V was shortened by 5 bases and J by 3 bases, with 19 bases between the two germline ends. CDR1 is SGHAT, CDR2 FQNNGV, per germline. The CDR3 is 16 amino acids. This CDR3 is CASSPEEDFPDYGYTF. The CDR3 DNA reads TGTGCCAGCAGCCCAGAGGAGGATTTCCCGGACTATGGCTACACCTTC.

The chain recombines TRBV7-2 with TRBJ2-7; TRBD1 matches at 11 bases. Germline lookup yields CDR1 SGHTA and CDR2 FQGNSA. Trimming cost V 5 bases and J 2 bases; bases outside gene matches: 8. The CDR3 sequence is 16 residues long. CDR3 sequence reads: CASSPLGQGAAYEQYF. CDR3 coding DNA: TGTGCCAGCAGCCCCCTCGGACAGGGGGCCGCCTACGAGCAGTACTTC.

CDR3 in amino acids: CASSFGLYGYTF. The CDR3 region has the DNA TGTGCCAGCAGTTTTGGGCTGTATGGCTACACCTTC. The chain employs TRBV28 and TRBJ1-2; D gene unclear. CDR3 length: 12 amino acids. The V and J ends lost 3 bases and 5 bases respectively, with 7 bases between them. CDR1 and CDR2 (germline): MDHEN, SYDVKM.

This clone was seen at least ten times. This chain's CDR3 is CASSLGLDQETQYF. In DNA form, the CDR3 reads TGCGCCAGCAGCCTAGGACTAGACCAAGAGACCCAGTACTTC. The rearrangement links TRBV5-1 to TRBJ2-5, with 7 bases aligning to TRBD2. The CDR3 has 14 amino acids. V shed 4 bases and J 0 bases; nucleotides not matched to a gene: 3. Per germline, CDR1 SGHRS and CDR2 YFSETQ.

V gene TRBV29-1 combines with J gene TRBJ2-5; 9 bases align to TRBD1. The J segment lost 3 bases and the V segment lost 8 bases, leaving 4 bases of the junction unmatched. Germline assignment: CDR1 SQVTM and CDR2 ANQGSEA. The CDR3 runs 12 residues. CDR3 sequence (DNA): TGCAGCTCGGGACAGGGAGAAGAGACCCAGTACTTC. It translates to CSSGQGEETQYF.

CDR3 loop: CASSPTSGQGSSYEQYF. CDR3 DNA: TGTGCCAGCAGCCCCACCTCGGGACAGGGGTCATCCTACGAGCAGTACTTC. The chain has TRBV3-1 (or the pseudogene TRBV3-2) and TRBJ2-7; 10 bases are a match to TRBD1. This CDR3 comprises 17 residues. The germline gives CDR1 LGHDT, CDR2 YNNKEL (reference sequence). V shed 4 bases and J 1 base; nucleotides not matched to a gene: 10.

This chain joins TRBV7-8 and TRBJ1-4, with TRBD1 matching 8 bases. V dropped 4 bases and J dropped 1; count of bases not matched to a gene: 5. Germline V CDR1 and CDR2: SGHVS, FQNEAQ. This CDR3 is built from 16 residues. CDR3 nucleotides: TGTGCCAGCAGCTACCGGACAGGGCGAACTAATGAAAAACTGTTTTTT. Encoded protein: CASSYRTGRTNEKLFF.

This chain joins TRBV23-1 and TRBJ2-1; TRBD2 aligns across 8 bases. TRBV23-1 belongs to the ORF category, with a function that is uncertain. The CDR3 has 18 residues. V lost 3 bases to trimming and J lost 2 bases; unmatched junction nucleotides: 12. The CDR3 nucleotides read TGCGCCAGCAGTCACCCCATCAACGGGAGGGCCGCCTACAATGAGCAGTTCTTC. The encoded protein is CASSHPINGRAAYNEQFF.

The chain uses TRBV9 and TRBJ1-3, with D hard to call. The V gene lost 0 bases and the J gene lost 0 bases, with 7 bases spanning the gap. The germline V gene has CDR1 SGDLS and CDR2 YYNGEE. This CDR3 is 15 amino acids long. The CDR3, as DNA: TGTGCCAGCAGCGTAGGTAGATCCTCTGGAAACACCATATATTTT. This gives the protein CASSVGRSSGNTIYF.

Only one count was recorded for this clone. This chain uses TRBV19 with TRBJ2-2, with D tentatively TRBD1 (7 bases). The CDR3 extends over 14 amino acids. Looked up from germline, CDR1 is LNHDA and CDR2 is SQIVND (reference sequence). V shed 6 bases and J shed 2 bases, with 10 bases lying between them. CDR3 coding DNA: TGTGCCAGTAGGACAGGGACTAACACCGGGGAGCTGTTTTTT. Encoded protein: CASRTGTNTGELFF. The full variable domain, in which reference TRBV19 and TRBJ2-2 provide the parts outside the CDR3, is DGGITQSPKYLFRKEGQNVTLSCEQNLNHDAMYWYRQDPGQGLRLIYYSQIVNDFQKGDIAEGYSVSREKKESFPLTVTSAQKNPTAFYLCASRTGTNTGELFFGEGSRLTVL.

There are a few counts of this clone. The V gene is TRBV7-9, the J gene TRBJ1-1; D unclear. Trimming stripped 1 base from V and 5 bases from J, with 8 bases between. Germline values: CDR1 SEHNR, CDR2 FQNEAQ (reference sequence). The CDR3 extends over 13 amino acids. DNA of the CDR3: TGTGCCAGCAGCTTAGAGCAAGTTACTGAAGCTTTCTTT. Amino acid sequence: CASSLEQVTEAFF.

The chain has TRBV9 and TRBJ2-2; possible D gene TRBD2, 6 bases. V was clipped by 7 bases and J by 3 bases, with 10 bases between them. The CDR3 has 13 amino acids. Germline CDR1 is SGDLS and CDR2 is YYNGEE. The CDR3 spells CASGRGYTGELFF. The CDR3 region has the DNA TGTGCCAGCGGACGGGGGTACACCGGGGAGCTGTTTTTT.

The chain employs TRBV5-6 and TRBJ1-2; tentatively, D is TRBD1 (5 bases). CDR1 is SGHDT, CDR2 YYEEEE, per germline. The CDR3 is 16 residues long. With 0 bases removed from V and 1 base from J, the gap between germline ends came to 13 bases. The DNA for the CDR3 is TGTGCCAGCAGCTTGGTGGCAGGGAAGGGTAACTATGGCTACACCTTC. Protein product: CASSLVAGKGNYGYTF.

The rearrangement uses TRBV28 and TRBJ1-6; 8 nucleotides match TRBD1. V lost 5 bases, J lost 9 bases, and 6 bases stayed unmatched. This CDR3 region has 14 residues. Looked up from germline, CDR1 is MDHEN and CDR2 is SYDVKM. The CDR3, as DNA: TGTGCCAGCAGTAAAACAGGGGGTGGTTCACCCCTCCACTTT. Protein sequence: CASSKTGGGSPLHF.

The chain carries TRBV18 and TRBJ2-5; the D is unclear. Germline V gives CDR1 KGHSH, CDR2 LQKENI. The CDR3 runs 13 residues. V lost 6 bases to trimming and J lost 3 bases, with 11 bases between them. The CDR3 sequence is CASSQNYEETQYF. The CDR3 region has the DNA TGTGCCAGCTCGCAGAACTACGAAGAGACCCAGTACTTC.

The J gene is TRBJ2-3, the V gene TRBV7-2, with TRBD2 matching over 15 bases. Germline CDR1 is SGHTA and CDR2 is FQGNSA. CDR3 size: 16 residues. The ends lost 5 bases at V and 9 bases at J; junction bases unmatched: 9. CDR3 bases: TGTGCCAGCAGCGATGGACTAGCGGGGGGGCCAGCGACGCAGTATTTT. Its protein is CASSDGLAGGPATQYF.